This T cell receptor beta chain was found in a study of CD4 T cell repertoires in COVID-19 listed by TCRdb under 2021. With regard to the full study: To analyze cross-reactivity, the CFSE-low cells were expanded with IL-2 for under eleven days and then labeled again and restimulated with spike proteins from other coronaviruses. Naturally processed CD4+ T cell responses to SARS-CoV-2 spike and nucleoprotein were characterized in COVID-19-recovered individuals, and clonal composition was assessed by TCR Vbeta sequencing. In a few recovered individuals, the researchers analyzed the TCR Vbeta repertoire of SARS-CoV-2-reactive T cells at the subset level.

CDR3 length: 16 amino acids, cysteine to phenylalanine. Just CDR3 DNA is preserved here, 48 bases in frame from base 1. In the germline V gene, CDR1 corresponds to KGHSH and CDR2 to LQKENI. For this chain, trimming is 3 bases at the V end and 10 bases at the J end, and the number of junction bases without a gene match is 14. To note about this clone: Its antigen is still unknown. Base qualities are not provided; no much larger clone lies one nucleotide away.

Memory T cell samples that were not cultured were sequenced immediately after ex vivo isolation. From peripheral blood mononuclear cells, the researchers isolated CD4+ total memory, central memory, effector memory and circulating T follicular helper cells. Library preparation used the immunoSEQ multiplex PCR assay. Processing in the source paper ran as follows. To quantify how much the repertoires of different subsets overlapped, the Chao-Jaccard similarity index was used along with counts of shared clonotypes. TCRdb stores this immuneACCESS table with in-frame sequences only. Part of the clones is absent; in the studies checked, under half of the shortfall reflects unresolved V genes, and no reason is known for the rest. That table is the source of V, J and clone size, and D and trimming were worked out from the DNA. For this sample there are about 24,000 clones; over 90% appear just once. The ten most abundant clones make up about 0.7% of the sample.

Here is what the overall study found, with its caveats: Between roughly 6.5 and 27% of SARS-CoV-2 clonotypes were also detected in SARS-CoV and/or HKU1 spike-stimulated secondary cultures, consistent with cross-reactivity. Several of the most expanded SARS-CoV-2-reactive clonotypes were present in two or all three memory subsets, which suggests intraclonal diversification.

The origin of this receptor is a human donor who had COVID-19. Material: circulating follicular helper CD4+ T cells (cTfh) from blood, obtained before the COVID-19 pandemic. In the paper's terms, the cell subset or site label means: circulating T follicular helper cells. The chain is encoded by TRBV18 joined to TRBJ2-7, with TRBD1 matching 11 junction bases. The DNA sequence is as follows: TGTGCCAGCTCACCCAATTCCGGGACAGGGGGGTCTTATCAGTACTTC. Protein translation: CASSPNSGTGGSYQYF.